The subject of this entry is one T cell receptor beta chain. Its antigen remains unknown. This sample is drawn from a study of cytomegalovirus exposure and HLA in healthy donors. Study results and caveats: An analysis was carried out at a later point. It showed that HLA-associated TCR beta chains were more clonally expanded than equally common non-associated chains.

Both 60 Vbeta primers and 13 Jbeta primers went into the PCR. Method: immunoSEQ multiplex PCR; TCRdb's copy keeps in-frame clones and lacks some. The table has around 200,000 clones, roughly 89% seen once. V was shortened by 0 bases and J by 0 bases, with 8 bases between the two germline ends. The CDR3 covers 15 residues. The germline V gene encodes CDR1 SGHDN and CDR2 FVKESK. This clonotype was sampled from a woman younger than 35 in good health and CMV-seronegative. Source material: PBMCs. The gene calls are TRBV14 and TRBJ2-5, with D uncertain. CDR3 coding DNA: TGTGCCAGCAGCCAAGACCGAAGCCACCAAGAGACCCAGTACTTC. Translated, it gives CASSQDRSHQETQYF.